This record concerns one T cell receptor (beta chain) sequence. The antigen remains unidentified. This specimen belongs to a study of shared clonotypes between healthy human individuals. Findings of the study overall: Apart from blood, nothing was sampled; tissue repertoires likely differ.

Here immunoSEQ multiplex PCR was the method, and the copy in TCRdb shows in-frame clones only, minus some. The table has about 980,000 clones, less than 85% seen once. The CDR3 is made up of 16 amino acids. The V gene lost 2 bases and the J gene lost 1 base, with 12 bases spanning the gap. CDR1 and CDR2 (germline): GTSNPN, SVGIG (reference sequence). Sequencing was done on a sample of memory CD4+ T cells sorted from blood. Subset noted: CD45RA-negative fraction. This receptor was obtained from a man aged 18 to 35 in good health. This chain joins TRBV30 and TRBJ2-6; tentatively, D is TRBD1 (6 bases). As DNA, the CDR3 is TGTGCCTGGAGTTATACAGGGACGTCTGGGGCCAACGTCCTGACTTTC. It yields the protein CAWSYTGTSGANVLTF.